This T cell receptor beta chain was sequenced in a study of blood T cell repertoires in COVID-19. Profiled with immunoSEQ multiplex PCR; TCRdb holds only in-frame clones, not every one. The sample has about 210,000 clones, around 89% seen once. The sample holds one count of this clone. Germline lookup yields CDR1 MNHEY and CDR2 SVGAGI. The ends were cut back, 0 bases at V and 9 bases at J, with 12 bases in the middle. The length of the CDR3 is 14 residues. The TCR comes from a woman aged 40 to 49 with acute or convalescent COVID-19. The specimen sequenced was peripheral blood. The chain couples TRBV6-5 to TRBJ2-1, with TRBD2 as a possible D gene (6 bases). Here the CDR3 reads CASSYSGLWGEQFF. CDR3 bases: TGTGCCAGCAGTTACTCGGGACTCTGGGGTGAGCAGTTCTTC.